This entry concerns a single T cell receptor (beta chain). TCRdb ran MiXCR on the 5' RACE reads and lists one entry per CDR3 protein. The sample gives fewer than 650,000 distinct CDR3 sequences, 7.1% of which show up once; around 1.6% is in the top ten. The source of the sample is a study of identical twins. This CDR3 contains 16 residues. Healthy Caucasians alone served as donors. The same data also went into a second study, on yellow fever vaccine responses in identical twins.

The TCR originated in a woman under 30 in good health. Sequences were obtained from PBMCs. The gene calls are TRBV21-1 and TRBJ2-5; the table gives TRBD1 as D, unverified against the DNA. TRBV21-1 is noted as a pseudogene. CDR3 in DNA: TGTGCCAGCAGCAAAGCAAAACAGGGTGGTGGGGAGACCCAGTACTTC. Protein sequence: CASSKAKQGGGETQYF.